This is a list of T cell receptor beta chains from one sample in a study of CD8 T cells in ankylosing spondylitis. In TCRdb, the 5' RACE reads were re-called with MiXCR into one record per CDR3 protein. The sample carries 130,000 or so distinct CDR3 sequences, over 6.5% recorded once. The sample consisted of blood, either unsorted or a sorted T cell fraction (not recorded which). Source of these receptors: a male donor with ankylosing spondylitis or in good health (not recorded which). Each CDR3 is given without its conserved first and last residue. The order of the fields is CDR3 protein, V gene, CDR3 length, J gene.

CDR3aa: SVGLAGLRRQETQY
v_gene: TRBV29-1
len: 14
j_gene: TRBJ2-5

CDR3aa: ASSLAEREPYNEQF
v_gene: TRBV5-1
len: 14
j_gene: TRBJ2-1

CDR3aa: SASLGSSVTGELF
v_gene: TRBV20-1
len: 13
j_gene: TRBJ2-2

CDR3aa: ASSQWDRDTDTQY
v_gene: TRBV5-1
len: 13
j_gene: TRBJ2-3

CDR3aa: ASSLERLGTEAF
v_gene: TRBV5-1
len: 12
j_gene: TRBJ1-1

CDR3aa: ASRLGQGLNQPQH
v_gene: TRBV11-1
len: 13
j_gene: TRBJ1-5

CDR3aa: SATPTGGGQPQH
v_gene: TRBV20-1
len: 12
j_gene: TRBJ1-5

CDR3aa: SVAGAVYT
v_gene: TRBV29-1
len: 8
j_gene: TRBJ1-2

CDR3aa: ASSLPSGLEQY
v_gene: TRBV7-9
len: 11
j_gene: TRBJ2-7

CDR3aa: SARDFLGGIPGFSGNTIY
v_gene: TRBV20-1
len: 18
j_gene: TRBJ1-3

CDR3aa: SVVQGVYYGHS
v_gene: TRBV29-1
len: 11
j_gene: TRBJ1-2

CDR3aa: SAGQGEGTEAF
v_gene: TRBV20-1
len: 11
j_gene: TRBJ1-1

CDR3aa: ASSLGVSGSQETQY
v_gene: TRBV7-2
len: 14
j_gene: TRBJ2-5

CDR3aa: ASSLASGSQGETQY
v_gene: TRBV7-8
len: 14
j_gene: TRBJ2-5

CDR3aa: ASSPAAASGSADTQY
v_gene: TRBV5-4
len: 15
j_gene: TRBJ2-3

CDR3aa: ASIRVGRTGELF
v_gene: TRBV7-9
len: 12
j_gene: TRBJ2-2

CDR3aa: ASSLTSGSGELF
v_gene: TRBV12-3/TRBV12-4
len: 12
j_gene: TRBJ2-2

CDR3aa: ASSADRGLQPQH
v_gene: TRBV9
len: 12
j_gene: TRBJ1-5

CDR3aa: ASSLTVDQETQY
v_gene: TRBV5-5
len: 12
j_gene: TRBJ2-5

CDR3aa: ASSPYRDRNGNTIY
v_gene: TRBV9
len: 14
j_gene: TRBJ1-3

CDR3aa: ASSLGGTGRIYEQY
v_gene: TRBV12-3/TRBV12-4
len: 14
j_gene: TRBJ2-7

CDR3aa: ASSPDSYNEQF
v_gene: TRBV7-8
len: 11
j_gene: TRBJ2-1

CDR3aa: AWSTGLAGNEQF
v_gene: TRBV30
len: 12
j_gene: TRBJ2-1

CDR3aa: ATRGNGDTGELF
v_gene: TRBV24-1
len: 12
j_gene: TRBJ2-2

CDR3aa: SASPGREAQPQH
v_gene: TRBV20-1
len: 12
j_gene: TRBJ1-5

CDR3aa: ASSWGQGAPLSGANVLT
v_gene: TRBV5-7
len: 17
j_gene: TRBJ2-6

CDR3aa: AWSYGTVNTEAF
v_gene: TRBV30
len: 12
j_gene: TRBJ1-1